These 19 T cell receptor beta chains were all obtained from the same sample, sequenced in a study of blood T cell repertoires in COVID-19. Libraries were prepared by immunoSEQ multiplex PCR; TCRdb keeps only in-frame clonotypes and omits some of them. The table includes fewer than 85,000 clones, around 79% detected once. The sequenced material came from peripheral blood. The receptors come from a man in his sixties with acute or convalescent COVID-19.

CDR3 coding DNA: TGTGCCAGCACATGGCGGGGGGGGGCCGGAACAGATACGCAGTATTTT. Its protein is CASTWRGGAGTDTQYF. This chain uses TRBV7-2 with TRBJ2-3; 9 bases agree with TRBD2. Germline V CDR1 and CDR2: SGHTA, FQGNSA. V trimming: 7 bases; J trimming: 3 bases; junction bases outside the gene matches: 11. The CDR3 covers 16 residues.

The chain joins TRBV18 to TRBJ1-6; D is unclear. Germline CDR1 KGHSH, CDR2 LQKENI. V was trimmed by 1 base and J by 5 bases, leaving 9 bases between them. The CDR3 is made up of 15 amino acids. The CDR3 here is CASSPLAQDNSPLHF. The CDR3 nucleotides are TGTGCCAGCTCACCACTGGCACAAGATAATTCACCCCTCCACTTT.

V is TRBV28 and J is TRBJ2-6; the match to TRBD1 covers 7 bases. The length of the CDR3 is 15 residues. Germline V gives CDR1 MDHEN, CDR2 SYDVKM. The ends lost 7 bases at V and 0 bases at J; junction bases unmatched: 3. The CDR3, as DNA: TGTGCCAGCAAAGGGGACAGCTCTGGGGCCAACGTCCTGACTTTC. This codes for CASKGDSSGANVLTF.

J is TRBJ2-3 and V is TRBV6-5, with 13 bases aligning to TRBD2. The CDR3 is 16 residues long. Germline values: CDR1 MNHEY, CDR2 SVGAGI. The V segment lost 2 bases and the J segment 6 bases; nucleotides outside the gene matches: 5. CDR3 region: CASSYRGLAGSDTQYF. CDR3 nucleotides: TGTGCCAGCAGTTACAGGGGACTAGCGGGAAGCGATACGCAGTATTTT.

The V call is TRBV28, the J call TRBJ2-7, with D tentatively TRBD2 (6 bases). The CDR3 contains 13 residues. The germline gives CDR1 MDHEN, CDR2 SYDVKM. The V end lost 7 bases, the J end lost 4 bases, and 14 bases lay between the germline ends. The CDR3 nucleotides are TGTGCCAGCAACGGGGGAACGAGGTACGAGCAGTACTTC. Its protein product is CASNGGTRYEQYF. The whole variable domain, filled in from reference TRBV28 and TRBJ2-7, reads DVKVTQSSRYLVKRTGEKVFLECVQDMDHENMFWYRQDPGLGLRLIYFSYDVKMKEKGDIPEGYSVSREKKERFSLILESASTNQTSMYLCASNGGTRYEQYFGPGTRLTVT.

V usage is TRBV7-2 and J usage is TRBJ2-7; 7 positions agree with TRBD1. The CDR3 is 16 residues long. V shed 2 bases, J shed 0 bases, and the junction held 7 bases outside the gene matches. The germline gives CDR1 SGHTA, CDR2 FQGNSA. The CDR3 loop reads CASSLTSAGGSYEQYV. In nucleotides, the CDR3 is TGTGCCAGCAGCTTAACCTCGGCAGGGGGCTCCTACGAGCAGTACGTC.

The V gene is TRBV5-1, the J gene TRBJ2-1; 15 bases are shared with TRBD2. The V gene's germline CDR1 is SGHRS and CDR2 YFSETQ. J gave up 7 bases and V 6 bases, and 5 bases lay outside the gene matches. This CDR3 is built from 15 residues. In nucleotides, the CDR3 is TGCGCCAGCACCCCCGGGACTAGCGGGGGGAATGAGCAGTTCTTC. It encodes CASTPGTSGGNEQFF.

The sample holds one count of this clone. J is TRBJ1-1 and V is TRBV5-1, with TRBD1 identical over 7 bases. This CDR3 has 14 residues. V trimming: 5 bases; J trimming: 1 base; junction bases outside the gene matches: 5. Per germline, CDR1 SGHRS and CDR2 YFSETQ. The CDR3 nucleotides read TGCGCCAGCAGAGTAGGGACAGAGAACACTGAAGCTTTCTTT. The encoded protein is CASRVGTENTEAFF.

The J gene is TRBJ2-3, the V gene TRBV6-1; 10 nucleotides align to TRBD1. Germline V CDR1 and CDR2: MNHNS, SASEGT. This CDR3 is 18 amino acids long. Germline trimming cut 2 bases from V and 5 bases from J; bases unmatched to any gene: 13. The CDR3 is CASSERLYGQGGGDTQYF. In nucleotides, the CDR3 is TGTGCCAGCAGTGAACGCCTTTACGGACAGGGGGGTGGAGATACGCAGTATTTT.

The rearrangement links TRBV2 to TRBJ2-2, with a possible D match to TRBD1 (6 bases). Trimming left V 7 bases short and J 1 base short, with 10 bases between. The germline V gene has CDR1 SNHLY and CDR2 FYNNEI. The CDR3 extends over 14 amino acids. The CDR3 sequence is CASKPTGNTGELFF. The CDR3 nucleotides are TGTGCCAGCAAGCCGACAGGGAACACCGGGGAGCTGTTTTTT.

The rearrangement links TRBV18 to TRBJ1-1, with D perhaps matching TRBD1 (6 bases). CDR1 KGHSH and CDR2 LQKENI come from the germline V gene. The length of the CDR3 is 16 residues. With 3 bases removed from V and 0 bases from J, the gap between germline ends came to 14 bases. CDR3 coding DNA: TGTGCCAGCTCACCCGGTGGGGGCCTGTTGAACACTGAAGCTTTCTTT. Encoded protein: CASSPGGGLLNTEAFF.

The chain is built from TRBV5-4 and TRBJ2-7; 7 positions agree with TRBD2. With V trimmed by 5 bases and J by 2 bases, 7 bases remained unmatched. Germline values: CDR1 SGHNT, CDR2 YYREEE (reference sequence). This CDR3 has 14 amino acids. CDR3 in DNA: TGTGCCAGCAGTCTGGAGCGGGGTGCCTACGAGCAGTACGTC. It codes for CASSLERGAYEQYV.

The CDR3 DNA is TGTGCCAGCAGCAGTGAATTGGATTCACCCCTCCACTTT. Encoded protein: CASSSELDSPLHF. The V gene is TRBV25-1, the J gene TRBJ1-6; no clear D gene. The CDR3 runs 13 residues. V lost 6 bases and J lost 8, with 11 bases in between. Germline V lookup: CDR1 MGHDK, CDR2 SYGVNS. Together with reference TRBV25-1 and TRBJ1-6, the CDR3 gives the full variable domain: EADIYQTPRYLVIGTGKKITLECSQTMGHDKMYWYQQDPGMELHLIHYSYGVNSTEKGDLSSESTVSRIRTEHFPLTLESARPSHTSQYLCASSSELDSPLHFGNGTRLTVT.

This chain connects TRBV11-3 to TRBJ2-3; TRBD2 might be the D (5 bases). CDR1 is SGHNT, CDR2 YENEEA, per germline. The CDR3 covers 15 residues. V lost 5 bases and J lost 5, with 17 bases in between. The CDR3 sequence is CASSNGLSRGDTQYF. The CDR3 nucleotides read TGTGCCAGCAGCAACGGACTTTCTAGAGGAGATACGCAGTATTTT.

The CDR3 coding sequence is TGCGCCAGCAGCCAAGAGGAGGGTCTGGTTAGCGGCTACACCTTC. It translates to CASSQEEGLVSGYTF. The V call is TRBV4-1, the J call TRBJ1-2; the D is unclear. V lost 0 bases and J lost 8, with 16 bases in between. This CDR3 is built from 15 residues. Germline lookup yields CDR1 MGHRA and CDR2 YSYEKL.

The V gene is TRBV5-4, the J gene TRBJ1-2; D might be TRBD1 (6 bases). The CDR3 runs 14 residues. V shed 0 bases and J shed 6 bases, with 12 bases lying between them. Germline CDR1 reads SGHNT; CDR2 reads YYREEE (reference sequence). The CDR3 bases are TGTGCCAGCAGCTTGGGGGTTCAGGGGAATGGCTACACCTTC. It encodes CASSLGVQGNGYTF.

The chain employs TRBV19 and TRBJ1-3; TRBD1 is a possible D gene (5 bases). CDR1 and CDR2 from the germline V gene are LNHDA and SQIVND (reference sequence). This CDR3 is built from 14 residues. V lost 3 bases and J 1 base, leaving 7 bases between the germline ends. CDR3: CASSIPGSGNTIYF. The CDR3 DNA reads TGTGCCAGTAGTATCCCAGGGTCTGGAAACACCATATATTTT.

The chain joins TRBV11-3 to TRBJ2-1, with D unresolved. CDR3 size: 15 residues. The V gene lost 0 bases and the J gene lost 6 bases, with 12 bases spanning the gap. Germline-derived CDR1 and CDR2 are SGHNT and YENEEA. The CDR3 DNA follows: TGTGCCAGCAGCTTAGAGTCCCGGGTCGGCAATGAGCAGTTCTTC. Translating gives CASSLESRVGNEQFF.

The CDR3 nucleotides read TGTGCCAGCAGTGAAGCCGGAGGGGGCTTGAACACTGAAGCTTTCTTT. Its protein product is CASSEAGGGLNTEAFF. V and J are TRBV6-1 and TRBJ1-1, with 7 bases lining up with TRBD1. The CDR3 contains 16 residues. The germline CDR1 and CDR2 sequences are MNHNS and SASEGT. The V and J ends lost 0 bases and 0 bases, in that order; junction bases with no gene match: 4.